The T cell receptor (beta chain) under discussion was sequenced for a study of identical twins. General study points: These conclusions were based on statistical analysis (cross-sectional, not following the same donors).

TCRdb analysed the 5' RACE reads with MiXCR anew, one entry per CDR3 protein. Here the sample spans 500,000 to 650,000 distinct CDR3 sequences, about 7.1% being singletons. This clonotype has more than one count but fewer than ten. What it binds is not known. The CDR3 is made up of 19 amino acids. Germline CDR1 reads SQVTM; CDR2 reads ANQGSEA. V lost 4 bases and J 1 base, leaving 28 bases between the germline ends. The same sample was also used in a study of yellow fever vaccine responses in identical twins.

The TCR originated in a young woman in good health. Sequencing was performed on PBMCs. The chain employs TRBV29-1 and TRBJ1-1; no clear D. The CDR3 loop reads CSVVTSRRTDLLGNTEAFF. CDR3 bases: TGCAGCGTTGTTACGTCTCGCCGGACGGATCTTCTGGGGAACACTGAAGCTTTCTTT.